The 2 T cell receptor beta chains in this list originate from one sample, sequenced in a study of lymphopenia after photon versus proton radiotherapy. Assay: immunoSEQ multiplex PCR; the TCRdb copy retains only in-frame clones and omits some. The sample shows 65,000 to 75,000 clones, about 90% of them seen only once. The sample here was peripheral blood, taken from a patient treated with proton-based radiotherapy. The receptor set was obtained from a man older than 75 with esophageal cancer.

This chain connects TRBV6-1 to TRBJ1-5, with 8 bases identical to TRBD1. CDR3 length equals 16 residues. Germline-derived CDR1 and CDR2 are MNHNS and SASEGT. The J segment lost 6 bases and the V segment lost 3 bases, leaving 10 bases of the junction unmatched. The CDR3 DNA sequence: TGTGCCAGCAGTGACAGGGGGCGCAAGGTCTTTCAGCCCCAGCATTTT. This gives the protein CASSDRGRKVFQPQHF.

The genes are TRBV20-1 and TRBJ2-5; D gene uncertain. Germline values: CDR1 DFQATT, CDR2 SNEGSKA (reference sequence). CDR3 length: 11 residues. Deletions cut 1 base from V and 4 bases from J, with 4 bases between. CDR3 DNA: TGCAGTGCTAGAGTGGGAGAGACCCAGTACTTC. Its translation is CSARVGETQYF.